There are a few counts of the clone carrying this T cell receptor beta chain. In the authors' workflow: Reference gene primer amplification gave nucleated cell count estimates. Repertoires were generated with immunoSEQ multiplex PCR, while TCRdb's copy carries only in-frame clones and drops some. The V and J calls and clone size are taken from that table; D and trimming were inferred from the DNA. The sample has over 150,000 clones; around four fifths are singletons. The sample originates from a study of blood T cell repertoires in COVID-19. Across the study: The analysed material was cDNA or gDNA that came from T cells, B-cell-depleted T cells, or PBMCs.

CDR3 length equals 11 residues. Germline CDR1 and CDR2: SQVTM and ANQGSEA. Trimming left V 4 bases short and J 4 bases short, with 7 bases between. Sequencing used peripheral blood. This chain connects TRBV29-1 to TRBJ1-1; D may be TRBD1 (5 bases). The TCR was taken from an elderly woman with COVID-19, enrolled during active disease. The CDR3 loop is CSVARATEAFF. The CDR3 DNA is TGCAGCGTTGCCAGGGCCACTGAAGCTTTCTTT.